What follows describes a single T cell receptor beta chain. Its specificity is not known. Only in-frame clones appear in the TCRdb table, and some are missing; sequencing was by immunoSEQ multiplex PCR. The sample lists approximately 90,000 clones, about 91% occurring once. This sample is drawn from a study of OX40 agonist ivuxolimab in advanced cancers. Study-wide context: Those enrolled were roughly 85% male, with a mean age of roughly 60 years and ages from about 20 to 90.

General study points: Antigen specificity of clonally expanded peripheral T cells was not established.

The CDR3 is 11 amino acids. The germline V gene has CDR1 SGHAT and CDR2 FQNNGV. V was clipped by 5 bases and J by 14 bases; unmatched bases: 4. V usage is TRBV11-2 and J usage is TRBJ2-1; 9 bases map to TRBD1. The input for sequencing was CD4+ or CD8+ T cells sorted from blood, taken in a trial of the OX40 agonist ivuxolimab. The sequence came from an adult with an advanced solid tumor such as melanoma, head and neck, liver or kidney cancer. CDR3 residues: CASSPGTGKFF. CDR3 nucleotide sequence: TGTGCCAGCAGCCCTGGGACAGGGAAGTTCTTC.